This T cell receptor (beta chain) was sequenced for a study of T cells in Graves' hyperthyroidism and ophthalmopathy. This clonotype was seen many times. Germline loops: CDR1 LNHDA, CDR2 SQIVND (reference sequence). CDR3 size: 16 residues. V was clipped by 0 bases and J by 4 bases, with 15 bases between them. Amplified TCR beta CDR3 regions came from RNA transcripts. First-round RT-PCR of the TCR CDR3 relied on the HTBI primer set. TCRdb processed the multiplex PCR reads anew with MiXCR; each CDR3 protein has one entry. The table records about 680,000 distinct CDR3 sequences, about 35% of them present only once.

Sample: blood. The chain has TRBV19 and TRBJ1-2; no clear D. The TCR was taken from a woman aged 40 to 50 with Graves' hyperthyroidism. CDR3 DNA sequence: TGTGCCAGTAGTATAGACCCGACGACACGTGGCTATGGCTACACCTTC. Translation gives CASSIDPTTRGYGYTF.